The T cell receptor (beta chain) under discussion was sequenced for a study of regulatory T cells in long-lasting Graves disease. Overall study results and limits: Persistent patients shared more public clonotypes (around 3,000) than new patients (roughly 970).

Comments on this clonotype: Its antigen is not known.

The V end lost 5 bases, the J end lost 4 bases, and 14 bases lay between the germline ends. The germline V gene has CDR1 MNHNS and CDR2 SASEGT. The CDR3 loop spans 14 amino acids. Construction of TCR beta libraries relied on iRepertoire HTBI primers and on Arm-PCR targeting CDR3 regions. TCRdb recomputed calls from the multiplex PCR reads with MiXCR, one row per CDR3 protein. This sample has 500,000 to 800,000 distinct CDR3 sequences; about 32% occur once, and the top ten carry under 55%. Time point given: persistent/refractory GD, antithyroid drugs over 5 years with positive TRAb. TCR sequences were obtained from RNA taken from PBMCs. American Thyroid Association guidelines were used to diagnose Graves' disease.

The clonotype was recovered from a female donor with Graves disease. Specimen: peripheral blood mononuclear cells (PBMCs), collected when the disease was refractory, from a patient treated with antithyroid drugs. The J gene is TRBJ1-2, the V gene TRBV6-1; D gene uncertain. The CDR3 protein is CASSRRGQVYGYTF. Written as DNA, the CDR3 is TGTGCCAGCAGTCGCCGCGGGCAGGTCTATGGCTACACCTTC.